This TCR beta chain was identified during a study of human thymus T cells (dated by TCRdb to 2019 to 2021). Study-level background: The study characterized TCR alpha and beta repertoires from fewer than 10 infant thymus samples and a few related peripheral blood samples. Donor ages ranging from roughly 6 to 244 days were recorded, and about six male and a couple of female infants were included in the cohort.

The V end loses 10 bases and the J end loses 3 bases, and a stretch of 12 bases separates them. Spanning cysteine to phenylalanine, the CDR3 consists of 12 amino acids. Solely the CDR3 DNA is kept, with 36 bases framed from the first base. CDR1 and CDR2 were assigned from the germline V gene as MNHEY and SVGAGI. Thymus tissue was collected as surgical resects that were removed during corrective cardiac surgery. The donors were immunologically healthy infants in Finland who had open corrective cardiac surgery for congenital heart defects. Thymocytes were mechanically released from the tissue and were stored as pellets of 10-30 million cells at -70 degrees C. Genomic DNA was extracted from frozen cell pellets with a QIAsymphony instrument. General findings and caveats noted by the study authors: On average, thymus samples yielded around 850,000 unique TCRB clonotypes, whereas blood samples yielded about 80,000. The related research reported highly overlapping thymic TCR repertoires among unrelated individuals. V and J gene segment usage appeared biased in both thymic and peripheral blood repertoires.

The immunoSEQ multiplex PCR assay was used to amplify the TCRB and TCRAD loci from a standardized amount of quality-controlled genomic DNA. Amplicons spanned the V(D)J region at a length sufficient to cover the CDR3 and identify V and J genes. Through the commercial immunoSEQ service, the amplicons were sequenced on an Illumina platform. For the original study's pipeline: Primer bias and sequencing errors were corrected as previously described, and TCRAD and TCRB were defined on the basis of the IMGT database. immunoSEQ Analyzer 3.0 and VDJTools were used for repertoire analysis, which covered basic statistics, V/J segment usage, diversity estimates, rarefaction and pairwise overlap. Chao1, ChaoE, Efron-Thisted, Shannon and inverse Simpson indices were used to estimate diversity, which was also estimated on datasets down-sampled to the smallest sample. Repertoire overlap was assessed by strict matching of CDR3 nucleotide sequence, V gene and J gene, and clustering was done by Jaccard-based multidimensional scaling. TCRdb's version of the immuneACCESS table is confined to in-frame rearrangements and falls short of the full clone set. An unresolved V gene accounts for under half of the shortfall where checked; the remainder is of unknown origin. D and trimming were read from the DNA, whereas the V and J calls and clone size are those reported in that table. Present in this sample are 75,000 to 90,000 clones, 96% of which were seen just once. Of the sample, around 0.03% falls within the top ten clones.

Concerning this clone itself: Its antigen remains unidentified. No much larger clone exists at a distance of one base, and base qualities are not known.

The sequence was obtained from a boy under two years old with a congenital heart defect but otherwise immunologically healthy. Recombination connected TRBV6-5 to TRBJ1-1; the D gene cannot be resolved reliably. Sequenced sample: thymus tissue. The CDR3 reads CANAGLDTEAFF. The DNA sequence is given as TGTGCCAACGCTGGTCTGGACACTGAAGCTTTCTTT.